These T cell receptor beta chains were read from a single sample in a study of technical replicates of blood from a few donors. TCRdb's table, derived via immunoSEQ multiplex PCR, lists solely in-frame clones and lacks some. The data contain roughly 80,000 clones, approximately 91% of them seen just once; the ten biggest clones take up roughly 0.41%. The specimen sequenced was T cells isolated from PBMCs. The receptor set was obtained from a human donor in good health. Each CDR3 is given with its conserved first and last residue. A D gene is named only where the DNA matches it firmly. Clone sizes are given selectively: once, few, many, or a class where the clone is expanded.

. | TRBJ2-3 | TRBV4-3 | TRBD2 | CASSQETSGSVPDTQYF | TGCGCCAGCAGCCAAGAGACTAGCGGGAGTGTTCCAGATACGCAGTATTTT
. | TRBJ2-7 | TRBV5-1 | TRBD2 | CASSFERGSYEQYF | TGCGCCAGCAGCTTCGAGCGGGGATCCTACGAGCAGTACTTC
. | TRBJ1-2 | TRBV7-9 | . | CASSPGQILNYGYTF | TGTGCCAGCAGCCCCGGACAAATTCTCAACTATGGCTACACCTTC
. | TRBJ1-1 | TRBV7-3 | . | CASSGSGKGAFF | TGTGCCAGCAGCGGTTCCGGGAAAGGGGCTTTCTTT
. | TRBJ1-2 | TRBV4-3 | TRBD1 | CATNSGTGDGGYTF | TGCGCCACAAATTCCGGGACAGGGGATGGTGGCTACACCTTC
. | TRBJ1-4 | TRBV7-9 | . | CATTATNEKLFF | TGTGCCACGACTGCAACTAATGAAAAACTGTTTTTT
. | TRBJ1-2 | TRBV14 | . | CASRPIAGNGYTF | TGTGCCAGCAGGCCAATAGCGGGAAATGGCTACACCTTC
. | TRBJ1-2 | TRBV7-9 | TRBD1 | CASLGTGVAGYTF | TGTGCCAGCCTCGGGACAGGAGTGGCCGGCTACACCTTC
. | TRBJ1-4 | TRBV5-1 | . | CASSVGILATNEKLFF | TGCGCCAGCAGCGTCGGGATCTTGGCAACTAATGAAAAACTGTTTTTT
. | TRBJ2-7 | TRBV19 | TRBD1 | CASSGQGYEQYF | TGTGCCAGTAGCGGACAGGGTTACGAGCAGTACTTC
. | TRBJ1-3 | TRBV18 | . | CASSPPTGHGNTIYF | TGTGCCAGCTCACCCCCTACAGGGCACGGAAACACCATATATTTT
. | TRBJ2-2 | TRBV30 | TRBD1 | CAWARRGTGRAGELFF | TGTGCCTGGGCAAGACGGGGGACAGGGAGGGCCGGGGAGCTGTTTTTT
. | TRBJ1-5 | TRBV28 | TRBD1 | CASSSTGQGRGQPQHF | TGTGCCAGCAGTTCCACGGGACAGGGGAGAGGGCAGCCCCAGCATTTT
. | TRBJ1-2 | TRBV6-6 | . | CASSYGGAQGYTF | TGTGCCAGCAGTTACGGAGGGGCGCAGGGCTACACCTTC
. | TRBJ1-3 | TRBV19 | TRBD1 | CASTVGQGGNTIYF | TGTGCCAGTACCGTGGGACAGGGAGGAAACACCATATATTTT
. | TRBJ2-2 | TRBV7-8 | . | CASSLASEINTGELFF | TGTGCCAGCAGCTTAGCTAGCGAGATAAACACCGGGGAGCTGTTTTTT
once | TRBJ1-2 | TRBV6-5 | . | CASRKTGNGYTF | TGTGCCAGCAGGAAGACAGGTAATGGCTACACCTTC
once | TRBJ2-7 | TRBV28 | . | CGTGSYEQYF | TGCGGTACAGGCTCCTACGAGCAGTACTTC
. | TRBJ2-2 | TRBV21-1 | . | CASRAGDVTGELFF | TGTGCCAGCAGAGCGGGAGATGTAACCGGGGAGCTGTTTTTT
. | TRBJ2-1 | TRBV5-6 | . | CASSLTTVSSYNEQFF | TGTGCCAGCAGCTTAACGACAGTGAGCTCCTACAATGAGCAGTTCTTC
few | TRBJ1-1 | TRBV20-1 | . | CSTGRNTEAFF | TGCAGTACAGGGAGGAACACTGAAGCTTTCTTT
. | TRBJ1-1 | TRBV6-5 | . | CASSWAGNTEAFF | TGTGCCAGCAGTTGGGCAGGGAACACTGAAGCTTTCTTT